This T cell receptor beta chain was identified in a study of human versus mouse CDR3 diversity and MHC coevolution. Study context: Reported immunoSEQ sensitivity was one in 200,000 T cells, with reduced amplification bias. Study-level points and caveats: Among all groups, most of the three human donors showed least clonal inequality.

The germline V gene encodes CDR1 LNHDA and CDR2 SQIVND (reference sequence). The CDR3 extends over 14 amino acids. Trimming cost V 11 bases and J 5 bases; bases outside gene matches: 13. Naive CD4 T cells were sorted as CD45RO-negative, CD62L-positive. As concerns this clone: Its antigen is not known.

Data came from immunoSEQ multiplex PCR; TCRdb stores just in-frame clones and leaves some out. The sample lists 86,000 or so clones; around 93% were seen once. This TCR derives from a person aged 30 to 69 in good health. The sample taken for sequencing was naive CD4+ T cells from blood. Subset: CD45RO-negative CD62L-positive naive CD4 T cells. This sequence joins TRBV19 and TRBJ2-5; 8 bases map to TRBD1. The CDR3 DNA is TGTGCCTCCCGGCAGGGGGCAAGCGGGGAGACCCAGTACTTC. It is translated as CASRQGASGETQYF.